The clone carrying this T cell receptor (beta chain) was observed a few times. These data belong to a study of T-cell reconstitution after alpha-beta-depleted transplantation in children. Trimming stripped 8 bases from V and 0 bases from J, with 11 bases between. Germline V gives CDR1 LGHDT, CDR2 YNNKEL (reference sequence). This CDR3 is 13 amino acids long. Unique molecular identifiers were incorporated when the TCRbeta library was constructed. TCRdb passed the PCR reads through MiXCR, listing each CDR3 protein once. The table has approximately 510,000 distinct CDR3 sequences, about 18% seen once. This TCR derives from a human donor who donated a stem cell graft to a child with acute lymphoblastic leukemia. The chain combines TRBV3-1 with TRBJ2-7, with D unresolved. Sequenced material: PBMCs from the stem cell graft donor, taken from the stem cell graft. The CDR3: CASALHSSYEQYF. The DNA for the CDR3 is TGTGCCAGCGCACTCCATAGCTCCTACGAGCAGTACTTC.